This TCR beta chain stems from a study of technical replicates of blood from a handful of donors. Germline loops: CDR1 SGHNT, CDR2 YYREEE (reference sequence). The CDR3 has 14 residues. Trimming cost V 4 bases and J 7 bases; bases outside gene matches: 8. Here immunoSEQ multiplex PCR was the method, and the copy in TCRdb shows in-frame clones only, minus some. The sample lists tens of thousands of clones, 95% to 97% occurring once. The chain carries TRBV5-4 and TRBJ2-7; 10 bases are shared with TRBD1. This sequence was found in a human donor in good health. The material sequenced was T cells isolated from PBMCs. CDR3 amino acids: CASSGGTGAREQYF. Here the CDR3 DNA reads TGTGCCAGCAGCGGCGGGACAGGGGCCAGGGAGCAGTACTTC.